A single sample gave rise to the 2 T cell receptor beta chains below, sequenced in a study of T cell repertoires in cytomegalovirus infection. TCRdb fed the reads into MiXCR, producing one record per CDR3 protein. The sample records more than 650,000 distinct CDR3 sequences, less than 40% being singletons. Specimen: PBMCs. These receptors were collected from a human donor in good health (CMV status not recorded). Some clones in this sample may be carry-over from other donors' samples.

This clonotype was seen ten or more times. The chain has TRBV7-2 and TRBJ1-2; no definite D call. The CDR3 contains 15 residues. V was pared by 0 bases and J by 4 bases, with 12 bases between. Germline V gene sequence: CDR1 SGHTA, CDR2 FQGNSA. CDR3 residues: CASSLAGQIIYGYTF. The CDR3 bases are TGTGCCAGCAGCTTAGCAGGCCAGATCATCTATGGCTACACCTTC.

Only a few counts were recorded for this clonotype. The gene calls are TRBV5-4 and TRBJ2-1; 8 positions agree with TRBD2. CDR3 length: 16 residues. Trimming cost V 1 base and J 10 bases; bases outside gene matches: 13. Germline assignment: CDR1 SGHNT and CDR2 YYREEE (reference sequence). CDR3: CASSLRGSGNLGEQFF. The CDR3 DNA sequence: TGTGCCAGCAGCTTGCGCGGTAGCGGGAACCTAGGGGAGCAGTTCTTC.